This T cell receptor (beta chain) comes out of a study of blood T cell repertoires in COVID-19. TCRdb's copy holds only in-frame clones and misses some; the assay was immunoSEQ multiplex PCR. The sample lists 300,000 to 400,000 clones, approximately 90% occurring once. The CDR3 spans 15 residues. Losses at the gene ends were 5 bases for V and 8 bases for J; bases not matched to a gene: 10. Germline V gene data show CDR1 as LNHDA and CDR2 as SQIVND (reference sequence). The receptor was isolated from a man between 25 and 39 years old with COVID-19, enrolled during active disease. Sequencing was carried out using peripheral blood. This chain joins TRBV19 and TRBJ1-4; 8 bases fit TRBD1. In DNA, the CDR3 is TGTGCCAGTAGTCCGACAGACAGGGGAGGGGAAAAACTGTTTTTT. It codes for CASSPTDRGGEKLFF.